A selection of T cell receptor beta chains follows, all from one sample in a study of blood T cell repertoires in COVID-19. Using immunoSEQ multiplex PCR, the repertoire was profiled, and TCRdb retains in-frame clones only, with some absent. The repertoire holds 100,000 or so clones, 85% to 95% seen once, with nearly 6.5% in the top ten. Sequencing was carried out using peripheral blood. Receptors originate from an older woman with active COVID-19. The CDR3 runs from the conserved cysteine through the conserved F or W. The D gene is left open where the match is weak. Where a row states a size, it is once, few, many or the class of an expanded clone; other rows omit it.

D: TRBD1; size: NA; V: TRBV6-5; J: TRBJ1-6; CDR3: CASAGDRNSPLHF; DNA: TGTGCCAGCGCCGGGGACAGGAATTCACCCCTCCACTTT
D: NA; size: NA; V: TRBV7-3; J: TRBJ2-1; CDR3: CASSLRGGSSLVGPLGNEQFF; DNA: TGTGCCAGCAGCCTCAGGGGCGGGAGTTCTTTAGTTGGCCCATTGGGGAATGAGCAGTTCTTC
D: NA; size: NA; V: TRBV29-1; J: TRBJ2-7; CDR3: CSVVGTSYEQYF; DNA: TGCAGCGTTGTGGGCACTTCCTACGAGCAGTACTTC
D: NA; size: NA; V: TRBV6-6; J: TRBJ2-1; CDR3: CASRGERAYNEQFF; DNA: TGTGCCAGCAGAGGAGAGAGGGCCTACAATGAGCAGTTCTTC
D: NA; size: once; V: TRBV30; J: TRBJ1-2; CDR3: CAWSVKPIDGGYTF; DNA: TGTGCCTGGAGTGTAAAACCGATCGACGGGGGCTACACCTTC
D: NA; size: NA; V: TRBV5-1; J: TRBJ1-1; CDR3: CASSAGTRTEAFF; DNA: TGCGCCAGCAGCGCCGGGACAAGGACTGAAGCTTTCTTT
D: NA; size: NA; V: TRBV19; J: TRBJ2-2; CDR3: CASSLNRGGGELFF; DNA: TGTGCCAGTAGTCTAAACAGGGGAGGCGGGGAGCTGTTTTTT
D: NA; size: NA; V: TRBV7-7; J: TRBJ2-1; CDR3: CASSPGRSPRVEQFF; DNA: TGTGCTAGCAGCCCCGGCCGGAGCCCCAGGGTCGAGCAGTTCTTC
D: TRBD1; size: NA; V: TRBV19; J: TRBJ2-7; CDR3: CASSITGQGPYEQYF; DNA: TGTGCCAGTAGTATAACCGGACAGGGCCCCTACGAGCAGTACTTC
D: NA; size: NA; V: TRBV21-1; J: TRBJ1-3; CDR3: CASSTKIPGLSGNTIYF; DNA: TGTGCCAGCAGCACAAAAATCCCGGGTCTCTCTGGAAACACCATATATTTT
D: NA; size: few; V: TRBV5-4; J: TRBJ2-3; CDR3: CASSSLRGEKGPDTQYF; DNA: TGTGCCAGCAGTTCCCTCAGGGGGGAAAAGGGTCCAGATACGCAGTATTTT
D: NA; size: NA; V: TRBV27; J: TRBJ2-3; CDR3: CASRLQGHPTDTQYF; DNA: TGTGCCAGCAGGCTTCAGGGGCACCCCACAGATACGCAGTATTTT
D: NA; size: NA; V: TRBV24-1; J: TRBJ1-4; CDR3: CATSGGNEKLFF; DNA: TGTGCCACCAGCGGAGGGAACGAAAAACTGTTTTTT
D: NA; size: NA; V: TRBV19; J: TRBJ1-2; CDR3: CASSIPGTRGYTF; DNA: TGTGCCAGTAGTATTCCGGGGACTAGGGGCTACACCTTC
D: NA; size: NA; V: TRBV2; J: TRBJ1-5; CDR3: CASGQDNQPQHF; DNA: TGTGCCAGCGGTCAGGATAATCAGCCCCAGCATTTT
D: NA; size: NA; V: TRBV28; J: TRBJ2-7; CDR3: CASSFDSLGEQYF; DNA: TGTGCCAGCAGTTTTGACTCTCTTGGCGAGCAGTACTTC
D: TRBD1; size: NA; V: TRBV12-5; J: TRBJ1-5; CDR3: CASGSGQGANQPQHF; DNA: TGTGCTAGTGGGTCAGGACAGGGGGCCAATCAGCCCCAGCATTTT
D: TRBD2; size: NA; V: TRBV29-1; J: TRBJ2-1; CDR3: CSVGLAGVESYNEQFF; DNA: TGCAGCGTGGGACTAGCGGGAGTAGAGAGCTACAATGAGCAGTTCTTC
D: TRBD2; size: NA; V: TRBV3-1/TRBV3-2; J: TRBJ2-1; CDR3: CASSQWGWRGVDNEQFF; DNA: TGTGCCAGCAGCCAATGGGGATGGCGGGGGGTAGACAATGAGCAGTTCTTC
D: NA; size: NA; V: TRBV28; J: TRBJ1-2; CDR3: CASSLAAGYTF; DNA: TGTGCCAGCAGTCTGGCTGCTGGCTACACCTTC
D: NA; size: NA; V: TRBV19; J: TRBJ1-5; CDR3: CASSTPDRNNQPQHF; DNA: TGTGCCAGTAGTACCCCTGACAGGAACAATCAGCCCCAGCATTTT
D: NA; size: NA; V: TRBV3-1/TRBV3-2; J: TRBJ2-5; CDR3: CASSRGDQETQYF; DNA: TGTGCCAGCAGCCGGGGGGACCAAGAGACCCAGTACTTC
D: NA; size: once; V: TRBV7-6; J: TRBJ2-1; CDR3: CASSLGGGPYNEQFF; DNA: TGTGCCAGCAGCTTAGGGGGCGGCCCCTACAATGAGCAGTTCTTC
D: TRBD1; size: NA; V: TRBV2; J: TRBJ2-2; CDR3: CASSGQGRNTGELFF; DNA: TGTGCCAGCAGTGGACAGGGGAGGAACACCGGGGAGCTGTTTTTT
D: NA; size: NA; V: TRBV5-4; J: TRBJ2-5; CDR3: CASSLVGTGKETQYF; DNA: TGTGCCAGCAGCTTGGTTGGAACGGGAAAAGAGACCCAGTACTTC
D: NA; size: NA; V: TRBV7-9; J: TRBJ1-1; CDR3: CASSPQPNTEAFF; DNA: TGTGCCAGCAGCCCACAACCGAACACTGAAGCTTTCTTT
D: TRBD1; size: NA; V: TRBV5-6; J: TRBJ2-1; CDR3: CASSPSIGTGILNEQFF; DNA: TGTGCCAGCAGCCCCTCTATCGGGACAGGGATCTTAAATGAGCAGTTCTTC
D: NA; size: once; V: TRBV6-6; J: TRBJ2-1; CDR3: CASSYGSGTTTNEQFF; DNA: TGTGCCAGCAGTTACGGGTCGGGAACCACTACAAATGAGCAGTTCTTC
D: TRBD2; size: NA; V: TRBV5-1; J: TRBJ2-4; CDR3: CASSPGGTINIQYF; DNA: TGCGCCAGCAGCCCGGGAGGTACAATAAACATTCAGTACTTC
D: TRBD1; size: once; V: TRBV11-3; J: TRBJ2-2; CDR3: CASSDRQGSTGELFF; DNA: TGTGCCAGCAGCGATCGACAGGGGAGCACCGGGGAGCTGTTTTTT
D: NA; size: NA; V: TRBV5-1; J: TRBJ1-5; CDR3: CASSLRGGNSNQPQHF; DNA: TGCGCCAGCAGCCTTCGGGGGGGTAATAGCAATCAGCCCCAGCATTTT
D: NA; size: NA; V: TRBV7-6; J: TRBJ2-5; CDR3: CASSGFRGKRETQYF; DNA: TGTGCCAGCAGCGGTTTTAGGGGCAAACGAGAGACCCAGTACTTC
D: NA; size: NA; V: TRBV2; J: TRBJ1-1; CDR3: CASSASDREAFF; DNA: TGTGCCAGCAGCGCCTCAGACAGGGAAGCTTTCTTT
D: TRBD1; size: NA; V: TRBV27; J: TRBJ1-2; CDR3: CASSPRRQGALGYTF; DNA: TGTGCCAGCAGTCCCCGCCGACAGGGGGCTCTTGGCTACACCTTC
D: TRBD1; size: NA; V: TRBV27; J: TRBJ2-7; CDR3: CASSSSGTGEREQYF; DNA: TGTGCCAGCAGTTCCTCCGGGACAGGGGAGCGCGAGCAGTACTTC
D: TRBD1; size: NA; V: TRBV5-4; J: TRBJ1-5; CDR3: CASSSQGADQPQHF; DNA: TGTGCCAGCAGCTCTCAGGGGGCCGATCAGCCCCAGCATTTT
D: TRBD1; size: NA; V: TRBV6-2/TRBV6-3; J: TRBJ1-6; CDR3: CASSNLGQANSPLHF; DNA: TGTGCCAGCAGTAACCTCGGACAGGCGAATTCACCCCTCCACTTT
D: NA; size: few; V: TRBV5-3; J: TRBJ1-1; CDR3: CQSITEAFF; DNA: TGTCAATCCATCACTGAAGCTTTCTTT
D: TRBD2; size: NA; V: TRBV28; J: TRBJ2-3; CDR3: CASSLAGATDTQYF; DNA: TGTGCCAGCAGTTTAGCGGGAGCCACAGATACGCAGTATTTT
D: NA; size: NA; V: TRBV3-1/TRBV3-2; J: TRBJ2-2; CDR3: CASSQQVTGELFF; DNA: TGTGCCAGCAGCCAACAGGTAACCGGGGAGCTGTTTTTT
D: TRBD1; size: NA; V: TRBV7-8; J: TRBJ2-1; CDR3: CASSLRDRGQSYNEQFF; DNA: TGTGCCAGCAGCTTAAGGGACAGGGGACAATCCTACAATGAGCAGTTCTTC
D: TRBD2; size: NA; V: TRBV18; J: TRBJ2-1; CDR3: CASSPPAAGARGEQFF; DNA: TGTGCCAGCTCACCACCTGCAGCGGGAGCCAGGGGTGAGCAGTTCTTC
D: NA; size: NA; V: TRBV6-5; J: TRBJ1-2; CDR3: CASRGSYGYTF; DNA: TGTGCCAGCAGAGGGAGTTATGGCTACACCTTC
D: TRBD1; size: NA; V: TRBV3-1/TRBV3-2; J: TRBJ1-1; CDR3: CASSQATGRLPAFF; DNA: TGTGCCAGCAGCCAAGCGACAGGGCGTCTCCCAGCTTTCTTT
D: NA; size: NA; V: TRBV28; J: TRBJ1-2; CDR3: CASSSPTAGYTF; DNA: TGTGCCAGCAGTTCACCGACAGCAGGCTACACCTTC
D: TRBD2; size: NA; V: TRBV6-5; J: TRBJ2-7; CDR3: CASSYTRLARGPEQYF; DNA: TGTGCCAGCAGTTACACGCGACTAGCGAGGGGTCCCGAGCAGTACTTC
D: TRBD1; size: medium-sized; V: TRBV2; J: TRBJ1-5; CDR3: CASSERQGGQPQHF; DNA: TGTGCCAGCAGTGAACGACAGGGAGGCCAGCCCCAGCATTTT
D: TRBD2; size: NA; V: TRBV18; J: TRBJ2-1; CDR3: CASSPTSGDYNEQFF; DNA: TGTGCCAGCTCACCGACTAGCGGAGACTACAATGAGCAGTTCTTC
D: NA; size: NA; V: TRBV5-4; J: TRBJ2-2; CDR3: CASSRDSQNTGELFF; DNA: TGTGCCAGCAGCCGGGACTCCCAGAACACCGGGGAGCTGTTTTTT
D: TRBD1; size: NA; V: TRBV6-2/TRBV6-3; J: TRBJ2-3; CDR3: CASSGQGSTDTQYF; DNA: TGTGCCAGCAGTGGACAGGGCAGCACAGATACGCAGTATTTT
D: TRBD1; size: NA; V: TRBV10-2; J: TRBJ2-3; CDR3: CASSTGGGDTQYF; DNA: TGCGCCAGCAGTACAGGGGGCGGAGATACGCAGTATTTT